Below are 4 T cell receptor beta chains sequenced from a single sample in a study of blood T cell repertoires in COVID-19. The assay was immunoSEQ multiplex PCR, and TCRdb's table has in-frame clones only and misses some. Of 50,000 to 65,000 clones listed, roughly 72% were seen once; the top ten hold approximately 6.8%. What was sequenced was peripheral blood. Receptor source: a woman between 50 and 59 years old with active or convalescent COVID-19.

The chain has TRBV24-1 and TRBJ1-2; 8 nucleotides line up with TRBD1. Germline trimming cut 7 bases from V and 7 bases from J; bases unmatched to any gene: 10. The CDR3 is 14 residues long. Germline loops: CDR1 KGHDR, CDR2 SFDVKD. The CDR3 reads CATRDRETEAGYTF. The CDR3 coding sequence is TGTGCCACCAGGGACAGGGAGACTGAAGCTGGCTACACCTTC.

This rearrangement joins TRBV27 to TRBJ1-1, with D maybe TRBD1 (6 bases). Trimming pared 7 bases from V and 3 bases from J, leaving 21 bases between. From germline, CDR1 is MNHEY and CDR2 SMNVEV (reference sequence). This CDR3 contains 16 residues. The CDR3 region has the DNA TGTGCCAGCAATTACGCCGCGGGGGGGCTGGACACTGAAGCTTTCTTT. It yields the protein CASNYAAGGLDTEAFF.

The CDR3 coding sequence is TGTGCCAGCAGTTCGTACAGCGGATACGAGCAGTACTTC. It specifies CASSSYSGYEQYF. V is TRBV25-1 and J is TRBJ2-7, with D maybe TRBD2 (5 bases). Germline loops: CDR1 MGHDK, CDR2 SYGVNS. V lost 5 bases to trimming and J lost 4 bases, with 12 bases between them. The CDR3 spans 13 residues.

This chain uses TRBV5-1 with TRBJ1-2; 7 bases line up with TRBD1. CDR1 and CDR2 (germline): SGHRS, YFSETQ. The CDR3 runs to 15 residues. V was clipped by 4 bases and J by 10 bases; unmatched bases: 16. CDR3 amino acids: CASSIGDSGRGAYTF. The CDR3 DNA reads as TGCGCCAGCAGCATAGGGGACAGCGGGCGAGGAGCCTACACCTTC.